This T cell receptor (beta chain) originates from a study of T cells in women clearing cervical HPV infection. General observations from the study: Each sample's T-cell count was unknown, possibly confounding richness. Cases and controls were distinguished at AUC about 0.8 by richness and V genes.

The CDR3 has 13 amino acids. Germline values: CDR1 KGHSY, CDR2 FQNENV. The ends lost 3 bases at V and 9 bases at J; junction bases unmatched: 4. The repertoire was sequenced with immunoSEQ multiplex PCR; TCRdb's copy has only in-frame clones and lacks some. This repertoire comprises tens of thousands of clones; its ten largest clones make up under 8%. On this clone: Its antigen is not known. The observed sequence ends 3 residues before the CDR3 terminus, with the missing tail filled in from the germline J gene.

The material sequenced was blood buffy coat. This TCR was sampled from a woman aged 18 to 75 with a cervical HPV16 infection that either progressed to CIN3+ or cleared (not recorded which). The gene calls are TRBV16 and TRBJ2-2, with 7 bases identical to TRBD1. CDR3 protein: CASSQSDRRELFF. The DNA read from the CDR3 is TGTGCCAGCAGCCAGTCGGACAGGAGGGAG.